A single sample is the source of the 10 T cell receptor beta chains below, sequenced in a study of T cells in Graves' hyperthyroidism and ophthalmopathy. Template material for amplifying TCR beta CDR3 regions consisted of RNA transcripts. The study used the HTBI primer set for a first-round RT-PCR of the TCR CDR3. TCRdb processed the multiplex PCR reads anew with MiXCR; each CDR3 protein has one entry. The sample holds around 620,000 distinct CDR3 sequences, 46% seen once. Sequencing was performed on peripheral blood or thyroid tissue (not recorded which). These TCRs come from an adult woman with Graves' disease, either hyperthyroidism or ophthalmopathy (not recorded which).

The rearrangement joins TRBV10-3 to TRBJ1-5; TRBD1 is a possible D gene (6 bases). In germline, CDR1 is ENHRY, CDR2 SYGVKD. The germline V and J ends were trimmed by 4 bases and 1 base, with 11 bases remaining between them. The CDR3 loop spans 15 amino acids. DNA for the CDR3: TGTGCCATCAGTGGGAACAGGGAGAGCAATCAGCCCCAGCATTTT. Its translation is CAISGNRESNQPQHF.

A note on this clonotype: No conserved phenylalanine or tryptophan is present at the end of the CDR3, so a read error is the likely explanation. It is unclear where the CDR3 begins or ends on the DNA, so no DNA is shown, and the CDR3 is as TCRdb lists it. CDR3: CASSFDANT. The rearrangement joins TRBV7-3 to TRBJ2-6. The CDR3 adds up to 9 amino acids, both ends counted. Looked up from germline, CDR1 is SGHTA and CDR2 is FQGTGA.

This clonotype was seen repeatedly, ten times or more. The rearrangement uses TRBV7-2 and TRBJ1-5; a possible D gene is TRBD1 (5 bases). V lost 5 bases and J 0 bases, leaving 14 bases between the germline ends. Germline-derived CDR1 and CDR2 are SGHTA and FQGNSA. There are 16 residues in the CDR3. Here the CDR3 DNA reads TGTGCCAGCAGCCCCCGGGGGTGGAATAGCAATCAGCCCCAGCATTTT. The encoded protein is CASSPRGWNSNQPQHF.

This clonotype has a count of ten or more. One end of the junction does not line up with germline, which may come from a read error. The chain recombines TRBV7-7 with TRBJ1-1; TRBD1 might be the D (6 bases). The CDR3 is 17 amino acids. CDR1 SSHAT and CDR2 FNYEAQ come from the germline V gene (reference sequence). CDR3 protein: CASSLEVGGGLNTEAFF. CDR3 in DNA: TGTGCTAGCAGCCTCGAGGTGGGGGGCGGCTTGAACACTGAAGCTTTCTTT. Full variable domain (rest looked up from reference TRBV7-7 and TRBJ1-1): GAGVSQSPRYKVTKRGQDVTLRCDPISSHATLYWYQQALGQGPEFLTYFNYEAQPDKSGLPSDRFSAERPEGSISTLTIQRTEQRDSAMYRCASSLEVGGGLNTEAFFGQGTRLTVV.

CDR3 region: CASSLGGTGETEAFF. The DNA of the CDR3 is TGTGCCAGCAGCTTAGGTGGCACCGGGGAAACTGAAGCTTTCTTT. V usage is TRBV7-3 and J usage is TRBJ1-1; D ambiguous. The CDR3 runs 15 residues. Germline-derived CDR1 and CDR2 are SGHTA and FQGTGA. V was clipped by 2 bases and J by 5 bases, with 15 bases between them.

This chain uses TRBV5-1 with TRBJ1-5, with TRBD1 as a possible D gene (5 bases). V lost 2 bases, J lost 11 bases, and 8 bases lay in between. There are 11 residues in the CDR3. CDR1 and CDR2 from the germline V gene are SGHRS and YFSETQ. The CDR3 region has the DNA TGCGCCAGCAGCTTTACGACAGCCCAGCATTTT. Translating gives CASSFTTAQHF.

About this clonotype itself: A clone one base away is much larger, so this may be a read error. V usage is TRBV6-1 and J usage is TRBJ2-7; 7 nucleotides line up with TRBD1. CDR3 length: 14 residues. The trim removed 5 bases at V and 3 bases at J, leaving 7 bases unmatched. Germline CDR1 is MNHNS and CDR2 is SASEGT. The CDR3 protein is CASSIGTVFYEQYF. The CDR3 DNA sequence: TGTGCCAGCAGTATCGGGACAGTTTTCTACGAGCAGTACTTC.

The rearrangement uses TRBV5-1 and TRBJ1-4, with D perhaps matching TRBD1 (5 bases). CDR1 SGHRS and CDR2 YFSETQ come from the germline V gene. V shed 5 bases and J shed 7 bases, with 18 bases lying between them. CDR3 length: 15 residues. The CDR3 here is CASSRAGLAGEKLFF. Written as DNA, the CDR3 is TGCGCCAGCAGTCGGGCGGGGCTAGCGGGTGAAAAACTGTTTTTT. The full variable domain, with the rest looked up from reference TRBV5-1 and TRBJ1-4, is KAGVTQTPRYLIKTRGQQVTLSCSPISGHRSVSWYQQTPGQGLQFLFEYFSETQRNKGNFPGRFSGRQFSNSRSEMNVSTLELGDSALYLCASSRAGLAGEKLFFGSGTQLSVL.

This sequence joins TRBV15 and TRBJ2-2, with D possibly being TRBD2 (6 bases). The CDR3 runs 16 residues. The germline CDR1 and CDR2 sequences are LNHNV and YYDKDF (reference sequence). V was trimmed by 5 bases and J by 0 bases, leaving 13 bases between them. Here the CDR3 DNA reads TGTGCCACCAGCGGCGGGGACGAGACGAACACCGGGGAGCTGTTTTTT. It codes for CATSGGDETNTGELFF. Looking up the rest from reference TRBV15 and TRBJ2-2 gives the full variable domain: DAMVIQNPRYQVTQFGKPVTLSCSQTLNHNVMYWYQQKSSQAPKLLFHYYDKDFNNEADTPDNFQSRRPNTSFCFLDIRSPGLGDTAMYLCATSGGDETNTGELFFGEGSRLTVL.

To note about this clonotype: This may be a read error: a much more frequent sequence differs by one nucleotide. The chain couples TRBV6-1 to TRBJ1-5; weak D call: TRBD1 (6 bases). CDR1 and CDR2 from the germline V gene are MNHNS and SASEGT. Trimming removed 4 bases at V and 0 bases at J, with 13 bases between. The CDR3 is 16 amino acids. In DNA form, the CDR3 reads TGTGCCAGCAGTGGAAAGGCAGGGGCTAGCAATCAGCCCCAGCATTTT. This sequence encodes CASSGKAGASNQPQHF.